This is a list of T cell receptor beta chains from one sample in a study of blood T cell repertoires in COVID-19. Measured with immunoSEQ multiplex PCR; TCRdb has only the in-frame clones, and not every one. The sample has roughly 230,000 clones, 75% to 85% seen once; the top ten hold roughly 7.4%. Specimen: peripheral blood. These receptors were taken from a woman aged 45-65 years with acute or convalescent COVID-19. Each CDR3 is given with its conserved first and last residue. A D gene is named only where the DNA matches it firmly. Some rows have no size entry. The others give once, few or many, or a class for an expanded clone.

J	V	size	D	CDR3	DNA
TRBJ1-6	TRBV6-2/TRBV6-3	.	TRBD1	CASSSRTGSSYNSPLHF	TGTGCCAGCAGCTCCCGGACAGGAAGCTCCTATAATTCACCCCTCCACTTT
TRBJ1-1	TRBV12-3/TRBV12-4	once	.	CASSFLPQGAFF	TGTGCCAGCAGTTTCCTGCCTCAGGGCGCTTTCTTT
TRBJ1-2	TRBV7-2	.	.	CASSLAGQNGYTF	TGTGCCAGCAGCTTAGCAGGACAGAATGGCTACACCTTC
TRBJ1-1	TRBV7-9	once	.	CASTHTEEAFF	TGTGCCAGCACCCACACGGAGGAAGCTTTCTTT
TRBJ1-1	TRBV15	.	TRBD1	CATSRVPRGPYTEAFF	TGTGCCACCAGCAGAGTACCAAGGGGGCCTTATACTGAAGCTTTCTTT
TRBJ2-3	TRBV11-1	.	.	CASSEEGPGDTQYF	TGTGCCAGCAGCGAGGAGGGGCCCGGAGATACGCAGTATTTT
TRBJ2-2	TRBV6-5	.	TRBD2	CASSLGTSGTGELFF	TGTGCCAGCAGTCTAGGGACTAGCGGCACCGGGGAGCTGTTTTTT
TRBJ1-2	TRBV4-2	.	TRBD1	CASSEDRSEINYGYTF	TGTGCCAGCAGCGAGGACAGGAGTGAGATTAACTATGGCTACACCTTC
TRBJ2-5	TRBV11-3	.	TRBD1	CASSLTWGQGKETQYF	TGTGCCAGCAGCTTAACCTGGGGACAGGGGAAGGAGACCCAGTACTTC
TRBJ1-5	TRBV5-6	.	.	CASSHWETANQPQHF	TGTGCCAGCAGCCATTGGGAGACGGCCAATCAGCCCCAGCATTTT
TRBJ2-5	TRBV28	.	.	CASSVSSETQYF	TGTGCCAGCAGTGTTAGTTCGGAGACCCAGTACTTC
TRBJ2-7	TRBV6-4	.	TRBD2	CASSDPSGMSYEQYF	TGTGCCAGCAGTGACCCTAGCGGGATGTCCTACGAGCAGTACTTC
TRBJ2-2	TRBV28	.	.	CASSLDFVAGELFF	TGTGCCAGCAGTTTAGACTTCGTCGCCGGGGAGCTGTTTTTT
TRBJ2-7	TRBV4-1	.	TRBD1	CASRTTGGASEQYF	TGCGCCAGCAGGACGACAGGGGGCGCATCCGAGCAGTACTTC